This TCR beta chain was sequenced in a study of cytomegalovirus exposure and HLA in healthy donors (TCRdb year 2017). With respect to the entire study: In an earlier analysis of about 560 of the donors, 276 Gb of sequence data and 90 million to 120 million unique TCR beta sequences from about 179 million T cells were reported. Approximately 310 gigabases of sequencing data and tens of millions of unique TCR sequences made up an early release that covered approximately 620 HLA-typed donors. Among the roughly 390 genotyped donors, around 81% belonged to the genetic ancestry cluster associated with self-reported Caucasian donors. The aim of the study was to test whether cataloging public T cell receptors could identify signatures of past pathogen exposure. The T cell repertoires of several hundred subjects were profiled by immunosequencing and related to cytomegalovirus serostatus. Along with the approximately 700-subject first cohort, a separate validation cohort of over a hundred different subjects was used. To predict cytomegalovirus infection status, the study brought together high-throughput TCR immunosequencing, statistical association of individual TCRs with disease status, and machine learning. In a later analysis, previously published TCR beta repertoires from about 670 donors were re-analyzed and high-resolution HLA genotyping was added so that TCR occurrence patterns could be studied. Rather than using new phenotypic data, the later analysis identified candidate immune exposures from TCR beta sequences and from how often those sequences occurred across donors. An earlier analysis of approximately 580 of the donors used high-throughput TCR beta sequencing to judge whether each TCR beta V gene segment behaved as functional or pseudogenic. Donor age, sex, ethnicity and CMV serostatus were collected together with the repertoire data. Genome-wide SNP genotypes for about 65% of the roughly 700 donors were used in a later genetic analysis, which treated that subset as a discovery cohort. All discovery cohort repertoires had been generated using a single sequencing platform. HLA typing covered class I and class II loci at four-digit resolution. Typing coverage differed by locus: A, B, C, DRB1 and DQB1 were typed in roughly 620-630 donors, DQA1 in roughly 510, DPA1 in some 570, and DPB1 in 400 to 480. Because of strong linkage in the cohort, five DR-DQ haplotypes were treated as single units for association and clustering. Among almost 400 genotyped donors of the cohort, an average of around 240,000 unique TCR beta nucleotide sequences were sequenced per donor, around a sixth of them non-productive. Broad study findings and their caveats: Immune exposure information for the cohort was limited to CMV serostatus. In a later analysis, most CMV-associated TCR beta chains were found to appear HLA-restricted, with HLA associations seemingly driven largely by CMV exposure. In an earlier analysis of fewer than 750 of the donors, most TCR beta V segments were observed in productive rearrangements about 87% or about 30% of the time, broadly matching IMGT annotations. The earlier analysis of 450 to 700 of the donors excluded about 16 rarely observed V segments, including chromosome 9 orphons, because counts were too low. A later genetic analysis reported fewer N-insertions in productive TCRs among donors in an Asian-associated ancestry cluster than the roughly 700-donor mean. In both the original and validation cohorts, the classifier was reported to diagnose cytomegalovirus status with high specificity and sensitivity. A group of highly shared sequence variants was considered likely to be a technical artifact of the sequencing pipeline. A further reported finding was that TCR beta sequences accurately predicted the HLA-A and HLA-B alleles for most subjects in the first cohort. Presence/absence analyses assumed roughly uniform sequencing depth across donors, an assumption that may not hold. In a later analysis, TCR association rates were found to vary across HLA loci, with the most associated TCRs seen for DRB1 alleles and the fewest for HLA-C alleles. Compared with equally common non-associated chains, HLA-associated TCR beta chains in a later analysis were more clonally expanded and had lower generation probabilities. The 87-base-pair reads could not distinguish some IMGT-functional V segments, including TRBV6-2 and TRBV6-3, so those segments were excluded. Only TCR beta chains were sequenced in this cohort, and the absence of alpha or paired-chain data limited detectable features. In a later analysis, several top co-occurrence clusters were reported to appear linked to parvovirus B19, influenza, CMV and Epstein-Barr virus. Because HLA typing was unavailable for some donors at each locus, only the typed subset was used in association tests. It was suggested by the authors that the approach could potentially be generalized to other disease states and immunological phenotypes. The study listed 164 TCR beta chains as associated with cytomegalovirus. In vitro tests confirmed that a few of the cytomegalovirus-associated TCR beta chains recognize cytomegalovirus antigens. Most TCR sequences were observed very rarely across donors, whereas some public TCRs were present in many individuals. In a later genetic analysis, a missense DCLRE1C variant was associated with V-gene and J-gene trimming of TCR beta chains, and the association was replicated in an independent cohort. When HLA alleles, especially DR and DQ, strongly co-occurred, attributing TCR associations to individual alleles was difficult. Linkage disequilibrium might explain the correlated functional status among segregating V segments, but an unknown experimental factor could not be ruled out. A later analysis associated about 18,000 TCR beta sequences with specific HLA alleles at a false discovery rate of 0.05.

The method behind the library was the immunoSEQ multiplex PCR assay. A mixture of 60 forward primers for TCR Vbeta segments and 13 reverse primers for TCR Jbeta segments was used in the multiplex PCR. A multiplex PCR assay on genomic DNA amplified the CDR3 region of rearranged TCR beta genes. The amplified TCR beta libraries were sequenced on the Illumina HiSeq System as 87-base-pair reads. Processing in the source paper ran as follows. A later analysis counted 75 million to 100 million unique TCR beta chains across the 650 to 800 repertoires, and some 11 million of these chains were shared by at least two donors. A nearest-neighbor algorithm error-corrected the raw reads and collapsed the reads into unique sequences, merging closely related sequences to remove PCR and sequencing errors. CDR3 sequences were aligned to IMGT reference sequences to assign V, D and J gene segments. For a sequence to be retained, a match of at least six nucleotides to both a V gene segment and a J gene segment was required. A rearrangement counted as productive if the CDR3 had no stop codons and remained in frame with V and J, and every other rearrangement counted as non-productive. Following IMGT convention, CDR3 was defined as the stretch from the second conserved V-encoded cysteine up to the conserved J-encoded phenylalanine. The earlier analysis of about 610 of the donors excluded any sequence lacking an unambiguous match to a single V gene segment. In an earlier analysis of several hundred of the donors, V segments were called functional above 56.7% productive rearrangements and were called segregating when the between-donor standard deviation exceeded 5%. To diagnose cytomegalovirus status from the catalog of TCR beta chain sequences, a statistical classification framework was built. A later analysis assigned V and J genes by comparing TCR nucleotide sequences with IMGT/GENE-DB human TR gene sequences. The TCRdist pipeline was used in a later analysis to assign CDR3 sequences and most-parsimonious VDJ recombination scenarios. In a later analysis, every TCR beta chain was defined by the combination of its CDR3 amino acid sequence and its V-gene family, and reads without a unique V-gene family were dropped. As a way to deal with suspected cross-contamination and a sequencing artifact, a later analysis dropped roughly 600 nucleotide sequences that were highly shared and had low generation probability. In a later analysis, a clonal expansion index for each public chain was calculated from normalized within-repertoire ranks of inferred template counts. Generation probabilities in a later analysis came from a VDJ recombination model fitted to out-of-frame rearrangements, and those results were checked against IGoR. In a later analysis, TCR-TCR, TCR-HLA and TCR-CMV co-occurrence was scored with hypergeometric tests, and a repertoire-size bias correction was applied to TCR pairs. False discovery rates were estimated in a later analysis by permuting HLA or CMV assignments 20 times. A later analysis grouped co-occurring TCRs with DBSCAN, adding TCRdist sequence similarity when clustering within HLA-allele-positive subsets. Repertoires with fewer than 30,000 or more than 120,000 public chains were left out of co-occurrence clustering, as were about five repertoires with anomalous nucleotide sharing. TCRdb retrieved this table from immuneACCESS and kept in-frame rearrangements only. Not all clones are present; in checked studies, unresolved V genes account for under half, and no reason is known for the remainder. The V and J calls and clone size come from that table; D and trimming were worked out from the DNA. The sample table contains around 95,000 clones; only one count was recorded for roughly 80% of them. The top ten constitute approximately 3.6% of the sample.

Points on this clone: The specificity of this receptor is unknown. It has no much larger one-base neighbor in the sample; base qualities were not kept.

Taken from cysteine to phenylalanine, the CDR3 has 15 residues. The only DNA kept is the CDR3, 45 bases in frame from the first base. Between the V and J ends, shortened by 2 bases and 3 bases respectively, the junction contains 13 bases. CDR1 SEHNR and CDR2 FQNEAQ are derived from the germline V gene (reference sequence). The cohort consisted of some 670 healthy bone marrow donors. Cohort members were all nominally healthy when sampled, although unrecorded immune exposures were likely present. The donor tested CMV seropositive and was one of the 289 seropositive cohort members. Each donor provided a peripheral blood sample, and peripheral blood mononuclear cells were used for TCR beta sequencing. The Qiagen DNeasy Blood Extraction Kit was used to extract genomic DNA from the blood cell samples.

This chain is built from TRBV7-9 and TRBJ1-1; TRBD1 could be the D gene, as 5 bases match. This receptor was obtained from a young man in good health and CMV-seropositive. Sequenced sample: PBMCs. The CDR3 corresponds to CASSLTIGGDTEAFF. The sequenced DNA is TGTGCCAGCAGCTTAACAATAGGAGGGGACACTGAAGCTTTCTTT.